This passage covers 3 T cell receptor beta chains from one sample sequenced in a study of monozygotic twins with inflammatory bowel disease. TCRdb reanalyzed the 5' RACE reads and collapses them to one entry per CDR3 protein, without DNA. This sample contains more than 110,000 distinct CDR3 sequences. The sequenced sample was blood. Receptor source: a human donor with ulcerative colitis or Crohn's disease, or a healthy co-twin of an affected twin (not recorded which).

The V gene is TRBV10-3, the J gene TRBJ1-5. The CDR3 contains 12 residues. The germline V gene has CDR1 ENHRY and CDR2 SYGVKD. CDR3 protein: CAISETLGPQHF.

The genes are TRBV20-1 and TRBJ2-3; without DNA, the TCRdb call of TRBD1 cannot be checked. CDR3 size: 16 residues. From germline, CDR1 is DFQATT and CDR2 SNEGSKA (reference sequence). The CDR3: CSARAPGGSGTDTQYF.

The genes are TRBV7-9 and TRBJ2-7; absent DNA, TCRdb's TRBD1 call cannot be checked. This CDR3 comprises 13 residues. The germline CDR1 and CDR2 sequences are SEHNR and FQNEAQ (reference sequence). CDR3 region: CASSWAVDYEQYF.